A single sample is the source of the 4 T cell receptor beta chains below, sequenced in a study of CD8 T cells in Susac syndrome. When the RNA was reverse transcribed, random hexamers were used with an input of about 0.5 to 1 ug. From the immunoSEQ multiplex PCR reads, TCRdb called clonotypes with MiXCR, one entry per CDR3 protein. The sample contains hundreds of thousands of distinct CDR3 sequences, 89% of which appear only once. The sample consisted of CD8+ T cells from PBMCs. Receptors were obtained from a human donor with multiple sclerosis.

The chain couples TRBV7-2 to TRBJ2-5, with 10 bases aligning to TRBD2. V shed 3 bases, J shed 2 bases, and the junction held 6 bases outside the gene matches. CDR1 SGHTA and CDR2 FQGNSA come from the germline V gene. This CDR3 comprises 16 residues. CDR3: CASSFLAGALQETQYF. As DNA, the CDR3 is TGTGCCAGCAGCTTCCTAGCGGGGGCCCTACAAGAGACCCAGTACTTC.

This clonotype was seen once. This chain joins TRBV6-2 or TRBV6-3 and TRBJ2-1, with a weak D call TRBD2 (6 bases). The germline V gene encodes CDR1 MNHEY and CDR2 SVGEGT. The CDR3 is 14 amino acids. The ends were cut back, 5 bases at V and 8 bases at J, with 16 bases in the middle. Here the CDR3 DNA reads TGTGCCAGCAGTCCCAGGGAGGTGACGGATGAGCAGTTCTTC. It yields the protein CASSPREVTDEQFF.

In this sample, this clonotype turned up once. V and J are TRBV6-5 and TRBJ1-1; D gene uncertain. The CDR3 is 14 residues long. In germline, CDR1 is MNHEY, CDR2 SVGAGI. V dropped 3 bases and J dropped 1 base, with 9 bases sitting between them. For the CDR3, the DNA is TGTGCCAGCAGTTATATGGAAGGGAACACTGAAGCTTTCTTT. Translating gives CASSYMEGNTEAFF.

V and J are TRBV15 and TRBJ1-5; the D gene is possibly TRBD1 (5 bases). This CDR3 comprises 14 residues. V lost 3 bases to trimming and J lost 2 bases, with 8 bases between them. Germline V gives CDR1 LNHNV, CDR2 YYDKDF (reference sequence). CDR3 in DNA: TGTGCCACCAGCAGGCAAGGGGGCAATCAGCCCCAGCATTTT. Encoded protein: CATSRQGGNQPQHF.